This T cell receptor (beta chain) was observed in a study of blood T cell repertoires in COVID-19. Sequenced by immunoSEQ multiplex PCR; TCRdb stores in-frame clones only, minus some. The sample records a few hundred thousand clones, 80% to 90% being singletons. Participants reported their clinical history, and cohort assignment relied on those reports. Specimen: PBMCs or T cells enriched from blood (not recorded which). This TCR was sampled from a man aged 30 to 45 who had recovered from COVID-19.

CDR3 amino acids: CASSPRWGGQETQYF. DNA of the CDR3: TGTGCCAGTAGTCCCCGATGGGGGGGGCAAGAGACCCAGTACTTC. The V gene is TRBV19, the J gene TRBJ2-5; the match to TRBD2 covers 7 bases. V dropped 5 bases and J dropped 2; count of bases not matched to a gene: 8. Looked up from germline, CDR1 is LNHDA and CDR2 is SQIVND (reference sequence). CDR3 size: 15 residues.